Reported below is one TCR beta chain. These data come from a study of blood T cell repertoires in COVID-19. Background on the study: Material from acute and convalescent COVID-19 was sourced from the United States, Italy and Spain. PBMCs, B-cell-depleted T cells, or T cells provided the cDNA or gDNA that made up the material.

Germline CDR1 is MNHEY and CDR2 is SMNVEV (reference sequence). This CDR3 spans 15 amino acids. With 4 bases clipped from V and 6 bases from J, the junction kept 5 bases outside the gene matches. Authors' analysis steps: Estimation of nucleated cell counts relied on the amplification of reference gene primers. Only in-frame clones appear in the TCRdb table, and some are missing; sequencing was by immunoSEQ multiplex PCR. V and J calls plus clone size are reproduced from that table; the DNA served to infer D and trimming. The data hold around 81,000 clones, with roughly 88% observed a single time. Material: peripheral blood. The rearrangement uses TRBV27 and TRBJ2-1, with TRBD2 matching over 11 bases. The TCR originated in a man in his 70s with acute or convalescent COVID-19. CDR3 nucleotide sequence: TGTGCCAGCAGTTCTACGACTAGCGGGATCAATGAGCAGTTCTTC. Translating gives CASSSTTSGINEQFF.